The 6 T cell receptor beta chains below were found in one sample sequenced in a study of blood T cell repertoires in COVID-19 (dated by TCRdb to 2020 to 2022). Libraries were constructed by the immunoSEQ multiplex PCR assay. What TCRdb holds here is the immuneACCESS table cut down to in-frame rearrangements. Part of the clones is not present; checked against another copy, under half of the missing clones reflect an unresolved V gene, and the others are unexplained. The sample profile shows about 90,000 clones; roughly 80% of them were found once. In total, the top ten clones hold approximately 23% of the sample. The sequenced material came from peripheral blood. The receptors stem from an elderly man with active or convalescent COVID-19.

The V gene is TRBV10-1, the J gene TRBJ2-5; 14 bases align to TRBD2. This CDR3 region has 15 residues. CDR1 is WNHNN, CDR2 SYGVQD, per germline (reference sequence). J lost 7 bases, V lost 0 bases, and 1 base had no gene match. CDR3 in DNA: TGCGCCAGCAGTGAGTCGGGGACTAGCGGGGGGACCCAGTACTTC. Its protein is CASSESGTSGGTQYF.

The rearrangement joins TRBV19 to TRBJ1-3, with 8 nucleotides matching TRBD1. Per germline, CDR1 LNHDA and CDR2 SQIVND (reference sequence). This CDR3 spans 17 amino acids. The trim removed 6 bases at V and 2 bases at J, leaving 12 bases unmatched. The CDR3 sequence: CASRTWTGPEAGNTIYF. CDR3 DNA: TGTGCCAGTAGAACCTGGACAGGGCCGGAGGCTGGAAACACCATATATTTT.

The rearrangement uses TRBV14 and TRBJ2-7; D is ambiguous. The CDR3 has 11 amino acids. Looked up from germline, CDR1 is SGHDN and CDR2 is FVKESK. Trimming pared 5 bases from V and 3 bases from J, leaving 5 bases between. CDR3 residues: CASSYSYEQYF. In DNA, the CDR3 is TGTGCCAGCAGCTATAGCTACGAGCAGTACTTC.

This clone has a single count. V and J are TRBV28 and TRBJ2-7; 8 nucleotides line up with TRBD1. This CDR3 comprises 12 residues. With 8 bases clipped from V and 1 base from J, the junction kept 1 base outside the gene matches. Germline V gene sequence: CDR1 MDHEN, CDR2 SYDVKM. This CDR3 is CASRTGSYEQYF. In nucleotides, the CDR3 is TGTGCCAGCCGGACAGGGTCCTACGAGCAGTACTTC.

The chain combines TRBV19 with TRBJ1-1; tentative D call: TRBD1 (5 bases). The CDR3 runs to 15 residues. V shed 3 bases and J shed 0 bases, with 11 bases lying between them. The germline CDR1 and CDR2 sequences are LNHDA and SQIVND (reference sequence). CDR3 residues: CASSIGGEVNTEAFF. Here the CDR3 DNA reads TGTGCCAGTAGTATCGGGGGGGAAGTGAACACTGAAGCTTTCTTT.

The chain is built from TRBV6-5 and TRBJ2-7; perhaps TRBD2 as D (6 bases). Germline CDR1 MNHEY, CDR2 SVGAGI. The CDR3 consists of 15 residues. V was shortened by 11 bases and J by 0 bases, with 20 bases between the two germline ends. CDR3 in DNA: TGTGCCTCCGGGACTCAAGTTTCCCTCTCCTACGAGCAGTACTTC. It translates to CASGTQVSLSYEQYF.